The 5 T cell receptor beta chains reported below all come from one sample, sequenced in a study of chemoradiotherapy in HPV16-positive cancers. The method was immunoSEQ multiplex PCR; TCRdb's version includes in-frame clones alone and lacks a portion of them. The sample includes about 32,000 clones, about nine tenths of them seen just once. This specimen was blood, taken from a patient who underwent chemoradiotherapy. All receptors derive from a human donor with HPV-associated anogenital cancer.

The V call is TRBV11-3, the J call TRBJ2-3, with 13 bases aligning to TRBD2. This CDR3 is 17 amino acids long. Germline loops: CDR1 SGHNT, CDR2 YENEEA. Trimming at V came to 5 bases and at J to 1 base, leaving 6 bases not matched to a gene. The CDR3 loop is CASSPGTSGEGTDTQYF. The CDR3 DNA reads TGTGCCAGCAGCCCCGGGACTAGCGGGGAGGGCACAGATACGCAGTATTTT.

This chain links TRBV4-1 with TRBJ2-3; D unresolved. CDR1 is MGHRA, CDR2 YSYEKL, per germline. The CDR3 covers 13 residues. V was clipped by 0 bases and J by 0 bases, with 1 base between them. In DNA form, the CDR3 reads TGCGCCAGCAGCCAAGAGAGCACAGATACGCAGTATTTT. It is translated as CASSQESTDTQYF.

This sequence joins TRBV11-2 and TRBJ2-3, with D tentatively TRBD1 or TRBD2 (5 bases each). Germline V lookup: CDR1 SGHAT, CDR2 FQNNGV. The germline V and J ends were trimmed by 4 bases and 6 bases, with 14 bases remaining between them. The CDR3 loop spans 14 amino acids. CDR3 DNA: TGTGCCAGCAGCTATGGGGGAGCCCCGGATACGCAGTATTTT. It is translated as CASSYGGAPDTQYF.

The chain joins TRBV6-1 to TRBJ2-3; D call uncertain. V lost 7 bases and J lost 1, with 6 bases in between. From germline, CDR1 is MNHNS and CDR2 SASEGT. This CDR3 is 12 amino acids long. In DNA, the CDR3 is TGTGCCAGCAACCGGGGCACAGATACGCAGTATTTT. Protein: CASNRGTDTQYF.

The chain has TRBV7-9 and TRBJ2-3; weak D call: TRBD1 (6 bases). Germline V gene sequence: CDR1 SEHNR, CDR2 FQNEAQ (reference sequence). The CDR3 has 17 residues. Between the trimmed V and J ends, which lost 5 bases and 2 bases, there was a span of 20 bases. The CDR3 DNA is TGTGCCAGCAGCCCAGCCTATGGACAGTTATTCACAGATACGCAGTATTTT. Translating it yields CASSPAYGQLFTDTQYF.